The clone carrying this T cell receptor beta chain was picked up many times. These data originate in a study of T cells in Graves' hyperthyroidism and ophthalmopathy. The CDR3 regions of TCR beta were amplified from RNA transcripts. First-round RT-PCR targeting the TCR CDR3 was performed with the HTBI primer set. TCRdb reanalysed the multiplex PCR reads using MiXCR and keeps one entry per CDR3 protein. The sample contains approximately 600,000 distinct CDR3 sequences, roughly 14% of which appear only once. The CDR3 is 14 residues long. Trimming stripped 7 bases from V and 4 bases from J, with 16 bases between. Germline V CDR1 and CDR2: SQVTM, ANQGSEA.

The sample consisted of blood. The TCR sequence derives from a woman in her thirties or forties with Graves' ophthalmopathy. The chain recombines TRBV29-1 with TRBJ2-2, with D unresolved. CDR3 nucleotide sequence: TGCAGCGCCGCACCCGAGATGGGCACCGGGGAGCTGTTTTTT. As protein: CSAAPEMGTGELFF.